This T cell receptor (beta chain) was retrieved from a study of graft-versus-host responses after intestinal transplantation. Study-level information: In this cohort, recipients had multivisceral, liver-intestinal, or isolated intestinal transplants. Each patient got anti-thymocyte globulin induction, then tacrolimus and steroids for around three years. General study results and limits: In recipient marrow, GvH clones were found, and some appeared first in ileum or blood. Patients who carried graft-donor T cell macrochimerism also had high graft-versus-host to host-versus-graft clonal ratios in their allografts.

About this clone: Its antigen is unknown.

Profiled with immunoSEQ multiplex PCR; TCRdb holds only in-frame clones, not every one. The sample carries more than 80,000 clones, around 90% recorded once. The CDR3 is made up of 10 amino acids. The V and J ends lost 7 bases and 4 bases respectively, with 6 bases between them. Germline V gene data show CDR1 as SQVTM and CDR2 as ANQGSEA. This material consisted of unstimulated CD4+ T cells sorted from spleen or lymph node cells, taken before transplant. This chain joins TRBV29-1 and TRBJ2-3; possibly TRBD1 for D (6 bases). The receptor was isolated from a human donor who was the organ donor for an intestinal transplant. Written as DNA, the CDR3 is TGCAGCGCAGGGGCAGATACGCAGTATTTT. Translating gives CSAGADTQYF.